Listed here are 20 T cell receptor beta chains from one sample, sequenced in a study of T cell changes during pregnancy in multiple sclerosis. Sequencing used immunoSEQ multiplex PCR; TCRdb keeps in-frame clones, though not all of them. The repertoire holds roughly 50,000 clones, with around 92% as singletons. The sequencing here drew on CD4+ T cells from peripheral blood mononuclear cells, taken in the third trimester of pregnancy. The receptors derive from a female donor with multiple sclerosis, enrolled in a pregnancy study.

The CDR3 DNA follows: TGTGCCAGCAGCTTCATACCCTCAGCGGGCTCTGGAAACACCATATATTTT. It yields the protein CASSFIPSAGSGNTIYF. The chain has TRBV7-2 and TRBJ1-3; no reliable D call. CDR3 length: 17 amino acids. Trimming shortened V by 3 bases and J by 0 bases, and 15 bases separated the two germline ends. Germline V gene data show CDR1 as SGHTA and CDR2 as FQGNSA.

The chain links TRBV5-8 to TRBJ2-3; unclear D gene. Per germline, CDR1 SGHTS and CDR2 YDEGEE. The CDR3 is made up of 11 amino acids. The V and J ends lost 2 bases and 9 bases respectively, with 7 bases between them. The CDR3 DNA is TGTGCCAGCAGCTTCTATACCACGCAGTATTTT. Protein product: CASSFYTTQYF. The full variable domain, its missing parts supplied by reference TRBV5-8 and TRBJ2-3, is EAGVTQSPTHLIKTRGQQATLRCSPISGHTSVYWYQQALGLGLQFLLWYDEGEERNRGNFPPRFSGRQFPNYSSELNVNALELEDSALYLCASSFYTTQYFGPGTRLTVL.

This clone was seen a single time. CDR3 nucleotide sequence: TGTGCCAGCAGCTTAAGGGCAGGACAGGGGGCCGATGAGCAGTTCTTC. Its translation: CASSLRAGQGADEQFF. The chain links TRBV7-9 to TRBJ2-1, with 11 bases lining up with TRBD1. Trimming took 2 bases from V and 8 from J; bases not matched to a gene: 8. The CDR3 is 16 residues long. Germline lookup yields CDR1 SEHNR and CDR2 FQNEAQ (reference sequence).

The chain is built from TRBV2 and TRBJ1-2; no clear D gene. The CDR3 has 12 residues. Between the trimmed V and J ends, which lost 4 bases and 4 bases, there was a span of 7 bases. The germline V gene has CDR1 SNHLY and CDR2 FYNNEI. CDR3 sequence: CASSGPSYGYTF. CDR3 coding DNA: TGTGCCAGCAGTGGGCCGTCCTATGGCTACACCTTC.

The rearrangement links TRBV2 to TRBJ2-7; no definite D call. Per germline, CDR1 SNHLY and CDR2 FYNNEI. The CDR3 has 12 amino acids. Trimming removed 6 bases from V and 0 bases from J, with 6 bases in between. The CDR3, as DNA: TGTGCCAGCAGGTTGAGCTCCTACGAGCAGTACTTC. As protein: CASRLSSYEQYF. Together with reference TRBV2 and TRBJ2-7, the CDR3 gives the full variable domain: EPEVTQTPSHQVTQMGQEVILRCVPISNHLYFYWYRQILGQKVEFLVSFYNNEISEKSEIFDDQFSVERPDGSNFTLKIRSTKLEDSAMYFCASRLSSYEQYFGPGTRLTVT.

This chain connects TRBV30 to TRBJ2-7, with D possibly being TRBD1 (7 bases). The germline V and J ends were trimmed by 5 bases and 3 bases, with 11 bases remaining between them. From germline, CDR1 is GTSNPN and CDR2 SVGIG (reference sequence). This CDR3 is built from 12 residues. In nucleotides, the CDR3 is TGTGCCTGGGCCAGGGGGGACTACGAGCAGTACTTC. Translation: CAWARGDYEQYF.

The V call is TRBV10-1, the J call TRBJ2-7; perhaps TRBD2 as D (5 bases). The germline CDR1 and CDR2 sequences are WNHNN and SYGVQD (reference sequence). The CDR3 has 14 residues. Trimming left V 0 bases short and J 4 bases short, with 10 bases between. CDR3 loop: CASSESRGGYEQYF. The CDR3 coding sequence is TGCGCCAGCAGTGAGTCGAGAGGCGGGTACGAGCAGTACTTC.

V and J are TRBV14 and TRBJ1-6, with D possibly being TRBD1 (5 bases). V was shortened by 3 bases and J by 5 bases, with 8 bases between the two germline ends. The CDR3 spans 14 residues. Germline V gene lookup returns CDR1 SGHDN and CDR2 FVKESK. The CDR3 loop reads CASSQRQNNSPLHF. CDR3 coding DNA: TGTGCCAGCAGCCAGAGACAGAATAATTCACCCCTCCACTTT.

This chain joins TRBV10-3 and TRBJ2-7; tentative D call: TRBD2 (5 bases). CDR3 size: 16 residues. Trimming removed 4 bases from V and 1 base from J, with 17 bases in between. Germline V gene data show CDR1 as ENHRY and CDR2 as SYGVKD. CDR3: CAISGANGGGSYEQYF. The CDR3 nucleotides read TGTGCCATCAGTGGGGCGAACGGAGGAGGTTCCTACGAGCAGTACTTC.

The rearrangement links TRBV18 to TRBJ2-1, with D possibly matching TRBD1 (6 bases). Germline V gene data show CDR1 as KGHSH and CDR2 as LQKENI. V was clipped by 0 bases and J by 9 bases, with 12 bases between them. The CDR3 runs 14 residues. CDR3 loop: CASSPPYGGLEQFF. In DNA, the CDR3 is TGTGCCAGCTCACCACCGTATGGGGGCCTTGAGCAGTTCTTC. The whole variable domain, remainder taken from reference TRBV18 and TRBJ2-1, is NAGVMQNPRHLVRRRGQEARLRCSPMKGHSHVYWYRQLPEEGLKFMVYLQKENIIDESGMPKERFSAEFPKEGPSILRIQQVVRGDSAAYFCASSPPYGGLEQFFGPGTRLTVL.

The V gene is TRBV12-5, the J gene TRBJ2-1; 13 bases agree with TRBD2. This CDR3 has 15 amino acids. Unmatched junction bases numbered 6, after V lost 4 bases and J lost 9 bases. From germline, CDR1 is LGHNT and CDR2 FRNRAP. In DNA, the CDR3 is TGTGCTAGTGGTTCTTGGGGACTAGCGGGGACTGAGCAGTTCTTC. As protein: CASGSWGLAGTEQFF.

This clone showed up just once. The rearrangement joins TRBV5-1 to TRBJ2-5; possibly TRBD2 for D (6 bases). CDR1 is SGHRS, CDR2 YFSETQ, per germline. Trimming removed 6 bases at V and 3 bases at J, with 15 bases between. The CDR3 sequence is 14 residues long. The CDR3 DNA is TGCGCCAGCACCCCGGGGGAGCCAGAAGAGACCCAGTACTTC. The encoded protein is CASTPGEPEETQYF.

The J gene is TRBJ1-5, the V gene TRBV28; 10 nucleotides line up with TRBD1. Germline V gene data show CDR1 as MDHEN and CDR2 as SYDVKM. V was pared by 3 bases and J by 7 bases, with 9 bases of the junction left unmatched. The CDR3 covers 16 residues. CDR3 region: CASSFWGDRGGQPQHF. DNA of the CDR3: TGTGCCAGCAGTTTCTGGGGGGACAGGGGAGGCCAGCCCCAGCATTTT.

The chain combines TRBV7-9 with TRBJ1-1; TRBD1 matches 7 bases. CDR3 length: 16 residues. Per the germline V gene, CDR1 is SEHNR and CDR2 is FQNEAQ (reference sequence). The trim removed 1 base at V and 0 bases at J, leaving 5 bases unmatched. In DNA form, the CDR3 reads TGTGCCAGCAGCTTAGGGGCAGGGGGTATGAACACTGAAGCTTTCTTT. It specifies CASSLGAGGMNTEAFF.

The V and J genes are TRBV28 and TRBJ1-2, with a tentative D call TRBD1 (5 bases). Trimming pared 3 bases from V and 7 bases from J, leaving 15 bases between. Germline loops: CDR1 MDHEN, CDR2 SYDVKM. The CDR3 has 14 amino acids. The CDR3 protein is CASSLWAGGAGYTF. The CDR3 bases are TGTGCCAGCAGTTTGTGGGCGGGCGGGGCTGGCTACACCTTC.

This clone was counted once. This sequence joins TRBV6-5 and TRBJ1-4; maybe TRBD1 (5 bases). Germline V gene data show CDR1 as MNHEY and CDR2 as SVGAGI. The CDR3 spans 13 residues. The V and J ends lost 8 bases and 7 bases respectively, with 14 bases between them. The DNA of the CDR3 is TGTGCCAGCGGGGGGTCTCTGGGTGAAAAACTGTTTTTT. It yields the protein CASGGSLGEKLFF.

The chain combines TRBV30 with TRBJ2-7; D is possibly TRBD2 (6 bases). The CDR3 sequence is 15 residues long. The germline V gene has CDR1 GTSNPN and CDR2 SVGIG (reference sequence). Deletions cut 2 bases from V and 3 bases from J, with 17 bases between. DNA for the CDR3: TGTGCCTGGAGTCGGCCAGGGAGGAAAAACTACGAGCAGTACTTC. Its translation is CAWSRPGRKNYEQYF.

The chain couples TRBV7-3 to TRBJ1-2, with a possible D match to TRBD1 (5 bases). CDR1 is SGHTA, CDR2 FQGTGA, per germline. The CDR3 consists of 15 residues. Trimming pared 0 bases from V and 5 bases from J, leaving 13 bases between. The CDR3 nucleotides are TGTGCCAGCAGCTTAACTTTGGACGGACATTATGGCTACACCTTC. It encodes CASSLTLDGHYGYTF.

The chain recombines TRBV5-1 with TRBJ1-5, with D tentatively TRBD1 (5 bases). From germline, CDR1 is SGHRS and CDR2 YFSETQ. This CDR3 comprises 13 residues. Trimming stripped 3 bases from V and 7 bases from J, with 11 bases between. The CDR3 DNA reads as TGCGCCAGCAGCTATCGCCAGGGACAGCCCCAGCATTTT. Translation gives CASSYRQGQPQHF.

The rearrangement joins TRBV2 to TRBJ1-1, with 8 bases identical to TRBD1. This CDR3 comprises 16 residues. J lost 0 bases, V lost 7 bases, and 10 bases had no gene match. CDR1 and CDR2 from the germline V gene are SNHLY and FYNNEI. Written as DNA, the CDR3 is TGTGCCAGCATCCAGGGGGCCAGTTTAATGAACACTGAAGCTTTCTTT. As protein: CASIQGASLMNTEAFF.